This T cell receptor beta chain was identified during a study of T cells after yellow fever vaccination. Broader study findings: Relatively few clonotypes were ones that appeared in both CD4 and CD8 compartments. Bulk-population clonotypes that are abundant could appear as contaminants in FACS-sorted repertoires. Reappearing after the booster were most of the clones from primary vaccination (roughly 96% CD4, approximately 86% CD8).

In its sample, this clonotype was seen many times. Its antigen is unknown. They built TCR cDNA with 5'RACE template switching, a step that put in a universal primer site and UMIs. Via MiXCR, TCRdb re-called the 5' RACE reads, giving one row per CDR3 protein. The sample yields roughly 50,000 distinct CDR3 sequences, roughly 7.5% seen once. Germline CDR1 SGHTA, CDR2 FQGNSA. This CDR3 has 14 amino acids. With 4 bases removed from V and 5 bases from J, the gap between germline ends came to 12 bases. The specimen was CD8+ T cells sorted from PBMCs, collected around 15 days after the first yellow fever vaccination. The gene calls are TRBV7-2 and TRBJ2-1; tentative D call: TRBD2 (7 bases). The sequence was obtained from a man aged 18 to 29 who received the YFV17D yellow fever vaccine. This chain's CDR3 is CASSYRGGHNEQFF. CDR3 nucleotide sequence: TGTGCCAGCAGCTACCGCGGGGGCCACAATGAGCAGTTCTTC.